Listed here are 3 T cell receptor beta chains from one sample, sequenced in a study of Graves' ophthalmopathy and Graves' hyperthyroidism. The TCR beta CDR3 regions underwent amplification from RNA transcripts. The first-round RT-PCR employed HTBI primers together with the Qiagen OneStep RT-PCR kit. A multiplex PCR was then performed as the second round. Each CDR3 protein is one row after TCRdb ran MiXCR on the multiplex PCR reads. The data hold approximately 330,000 distinct CDR3 sequences, with around a sixth observed a single time. Sequences were obtained from peripheral blood. The receptor source for this set is an adult man with Graves' ophthalmopathy.

The J gene is TRBJ2-7, the V gene TRBV7-2, with no clear D. V was trimmed by 4 bases and J by 3 bases, leaving 13 bases between them. This CDR3 has 14 residues. The germline CDR1 and CDR2 sequences are SGHTA and FQGNSA. As DNA, the CDR3 is TGTGCCAGCAGCTCATCTCTCTCGGGCTACGAGCAGTACTTC. This gives the protein CASSSSLSGYEQYF.

This clonotype has ten or more counts. The CDR3 reads CASAPPKGWYEQYF. DNA of the CDR3: TGTGCCAGCGCCCCACCGAAGGGCTGGTACGAGCAGTACTTC. The chain carries TRBV12-3 or TRBV12-4 and TRBJ2-7; the D is unclear. V lost 8 bases and J 4 bases, leaving 18 bases between the germline ends. The CDR3 contains 14 residues.

V gene TRBV28 combines with J gene TRBJ2-2, with no clear D. V was cut by 2 bases and J by 6 bases, with 7 bases left in between. This CDR3 comprises 13 residues. Per germline, CDR1 MDHEN and CDR2 SYDVKM. The DNA for the CDR3 is TGTGCCAGCAGTTTAATGGTTCCCGGGGAGCTGTTTTTT. It codes for CASSLMVPGELFF.